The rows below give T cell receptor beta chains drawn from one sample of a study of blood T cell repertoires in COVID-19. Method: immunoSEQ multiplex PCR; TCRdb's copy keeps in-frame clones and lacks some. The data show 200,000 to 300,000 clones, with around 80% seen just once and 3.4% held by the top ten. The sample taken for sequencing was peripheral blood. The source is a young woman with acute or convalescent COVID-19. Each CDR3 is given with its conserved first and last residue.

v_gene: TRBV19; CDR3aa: CASSTRTGGLNTEAFF
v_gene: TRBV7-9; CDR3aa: CASSYKGARAFF
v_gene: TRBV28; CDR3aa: CASSLYRDQPQHF
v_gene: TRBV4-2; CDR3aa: CASSQSSTGLKAGKLFF
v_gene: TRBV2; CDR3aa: CASSVGRGQPQHF
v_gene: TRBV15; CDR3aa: CATSSPGRAPYGYTF
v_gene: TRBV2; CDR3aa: CASRPQGAHSPLHF
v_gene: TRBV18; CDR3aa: CASSLGTSGNTIYF
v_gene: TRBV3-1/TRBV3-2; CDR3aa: CASSPLAGSSYEQYF
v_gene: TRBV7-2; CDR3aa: CASSRRDGEQFF
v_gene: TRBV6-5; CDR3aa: CASSLQGAGANVLTF
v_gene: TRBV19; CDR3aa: CASSLDRGFSSTDTQYF
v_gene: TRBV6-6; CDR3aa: CASSPLDRVLSYNEQFF
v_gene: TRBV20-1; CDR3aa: CSRLANNEQFF
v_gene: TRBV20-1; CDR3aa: CSASLDSTNEKLFF
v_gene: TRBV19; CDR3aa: CASSSTGGADYGYTF
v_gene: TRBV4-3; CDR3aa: CASSQEVGGQPQHF
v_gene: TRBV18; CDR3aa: CASSPTGSPNEKLFF
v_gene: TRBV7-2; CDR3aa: CASSFDSLTGELFF
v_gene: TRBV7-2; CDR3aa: CASSLGLAGGPIPYEQYF
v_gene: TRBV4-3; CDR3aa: CASSPDPGQGVEQYF
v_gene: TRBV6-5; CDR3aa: CASSLAGVLHNEQFF
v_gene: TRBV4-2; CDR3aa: CASSQEAPGNTIYF
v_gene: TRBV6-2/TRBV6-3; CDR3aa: CASSYVGSNQPQHF
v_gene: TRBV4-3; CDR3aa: CASSQDGGGNQPQHF
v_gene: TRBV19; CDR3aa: CASSPRQGAYNEQFF
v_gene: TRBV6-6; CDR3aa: CASRQTGAIYGEQFF
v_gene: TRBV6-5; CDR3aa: CASRVGNTEAFF
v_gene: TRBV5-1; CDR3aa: CASSLGGMNTEAFF
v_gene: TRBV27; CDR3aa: CASGPGENSPLHF
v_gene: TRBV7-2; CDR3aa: CASSRQSLAGENEQFF
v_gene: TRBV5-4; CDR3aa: CASSSLAENVYNEQFF
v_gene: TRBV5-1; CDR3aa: CASSLVAGGTEAFF
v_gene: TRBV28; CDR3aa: CASSLGFPGKGGYTF
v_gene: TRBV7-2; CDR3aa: CASSTPGTTNNEQFF
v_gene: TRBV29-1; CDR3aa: CSVDRGYNEQFF
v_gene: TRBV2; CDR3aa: CASNPGEVELFF
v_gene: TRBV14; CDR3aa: CASSWGQNTEAFF
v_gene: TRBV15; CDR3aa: CATSRDMVAGGNEKLFF
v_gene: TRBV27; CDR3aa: CASSLQGAILGTGELFF
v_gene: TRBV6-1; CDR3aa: CASSVFRVDRDSSYEQYF
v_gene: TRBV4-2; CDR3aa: CASSQNNGESYEQYF
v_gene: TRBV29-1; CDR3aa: CSTLESGTGVIYGYTF
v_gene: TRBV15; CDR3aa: CATSRERTGPAKKLFF
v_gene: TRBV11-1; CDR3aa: CASSRGQGADTQYF
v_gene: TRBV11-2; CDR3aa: CASRTAGTIYNEQFF
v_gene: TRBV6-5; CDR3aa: CASSYGTSGAYNEQFF
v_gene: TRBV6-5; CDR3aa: CAIRPGRAGYNEQFF
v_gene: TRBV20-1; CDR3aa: CSASQGSWGYTF
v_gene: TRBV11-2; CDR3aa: CASSLALEFYEQYF
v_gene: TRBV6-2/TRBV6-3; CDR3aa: CASSFRDTGELFF
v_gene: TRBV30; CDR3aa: CAWSPYTSSYEQYF
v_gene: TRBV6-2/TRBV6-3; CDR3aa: CASSLDAREGLKTQYF
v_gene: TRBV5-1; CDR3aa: CASSFHQENTEAFF